This T cell receptor (beta chain) was sequenced for a study of T cell responses to AZD1222 COVID-19 vaccine (dated by TCRdb to the early 2020s). Background for the entire study: AZD1222 recipients given second doses at about 4 weeks or at about 12 weeks were pooled, since spike-specific TCR depth and breadth were not found to differ between the two schedules. Trial participants were enrolled into age subgroups of 18-55, 56-69 and 70-plus years, which contained 148, 28 and 57 TCR-sequenced participants, respectively. TCR sequencing was performed for 230 to 250 trial participants, of whom 200 to 220 were given two doses of AZD1222 and about 25 were given two doses of MenACWY control vaccine. Broad study findings and their caveats: Most participants were white British and females outnumbered males, and the authors suggested that clonal diversity may have been underestimated. The 56-69-year group was small, and its depth increase did not reach significance, likely because of low power. Reportedly, almost half of the unique spike-specific TCRs recognized epitopes lying outside the regions that are mutated in the B.1.351 and B.1.1.7 variants. The vaccine-associated CD4 TCRs covered the entire spike protein, and the dominant responses fell in regions 160-218 and 743-854. Because no day 14 peak-response samples were available, repertoires were characterized only after the peak T cell response. Only six or seven AZD1222 recipients were SARS-CoV-2 seropositive at baseline, limiting conclusions about previously exposed vaccinees. After two AZD1222 doses, both the breadth and the depth of spike-specific TCRs were significantly higher than at day 0 and than in MenACWY recipients.

The time point label for this specimen denotes: baseline before first vaccination. Vaccinee samples came from UK trials COV001 and COV002, including a single-blind randomized controlled phase 2/3 trial of AZD1222 (ChAdOx1 nCoV-19) in healthy adults. Trial participant PBMC samples were collected at day 0 and day 28 after the second dose for TCRbeta chain sequencing. The CDR3 contains 13 residues, cysteine and phenylalanine counted. The kept DNA is CDR3 alone, 39 bases in frame from the first base. V is reduced by 7 bases and J by 4 bases, leaving a spacing of 13 bases between them. The CDR3 regions of human TCRbeta chains were subjected to immunosequencing. The study's own analysis went as follows. TCRs in the repertoires were compared against a reference library of SARS-CoV-2-specific TCRs that had been generated with the MIRA antigen-specificity platform. Breadth was defined as the fraction of unique TCRs that were SARS-CoV-2-associated. Depth was defined as the fraction of total T cells that were SARS-CoV-2-associated. Using the MIRA data, every spike-specific TCR was mapped to the spike region that the TCR reacted to and assigned to either a CD4 or a CD8 class. Log10-transformed breadth and depth values were compared by one-way ANOVA with Sidak's multiple comparisons tests. TCRdb re-hosts the immuneACCESS table, in-frame sequences only. Its copies lack some clones; in the studies checked, an unresolved V gene accounts for under half of them, and the cause for the rest is not known. V, J and clone size reflect that table, while D and trimming were determined from the DNA. This sample comprises some 150,000 clones, approximately 88% of them detected only once. The biggest ten clones account for 1.5% to 2% of the sample.

With regard to this clone: This receptor's antigen is unknown. The input lacks base qualities; no much larger clone sits a single base away.

Recombination joined TRBV12-3 or TRBV12-4 with TRBJ1-1; the D gene is possibly TRBD1, with 5 bases matching. The origin of this receptor is an adult in good health. The specimen was peripheral blood, collected on day 0 of AZD1222 vaccination. The nucleotide sequence reads as follows: TGTGCCAGCAAGTTCGGGGGGATCACTGAAGCTTTCTTT. Its product reads: CASKFGGITEAFF.